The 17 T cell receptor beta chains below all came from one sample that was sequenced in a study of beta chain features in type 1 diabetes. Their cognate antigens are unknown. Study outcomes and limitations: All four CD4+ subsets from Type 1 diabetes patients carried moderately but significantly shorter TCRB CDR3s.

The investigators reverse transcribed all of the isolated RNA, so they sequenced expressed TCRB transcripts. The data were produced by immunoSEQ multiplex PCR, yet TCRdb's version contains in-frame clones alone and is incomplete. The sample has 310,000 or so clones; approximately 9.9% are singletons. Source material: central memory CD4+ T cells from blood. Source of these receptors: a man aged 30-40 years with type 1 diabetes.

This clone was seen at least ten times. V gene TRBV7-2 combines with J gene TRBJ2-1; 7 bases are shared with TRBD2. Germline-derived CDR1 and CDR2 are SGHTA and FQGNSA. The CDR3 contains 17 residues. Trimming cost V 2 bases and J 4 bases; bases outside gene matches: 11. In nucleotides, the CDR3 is TGTGCCAGCAGCTTAAATCCCGGCGGGGGAAGTTACAATGAGCAGTTCTTC. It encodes CASSLNPGGGSYNEQFF.

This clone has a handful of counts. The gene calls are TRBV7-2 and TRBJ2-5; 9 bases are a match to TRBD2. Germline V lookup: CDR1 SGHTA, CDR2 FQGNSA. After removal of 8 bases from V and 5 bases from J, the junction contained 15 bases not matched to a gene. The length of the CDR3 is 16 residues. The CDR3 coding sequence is TGTGCCAGCTCCCCCCACGGCGGGGGGGCCCGGGAGACCCAGTACTTC. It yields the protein CASSPHGGGARETQYF.

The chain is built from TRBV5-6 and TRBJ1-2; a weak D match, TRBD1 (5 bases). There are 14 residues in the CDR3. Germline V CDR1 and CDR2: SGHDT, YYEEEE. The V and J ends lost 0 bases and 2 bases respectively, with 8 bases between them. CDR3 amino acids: CASSLDEGNYGYTF. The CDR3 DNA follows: TGTGCCAGCAGCTTGGATGAGGGGAACTATGGCTACACCTTC.

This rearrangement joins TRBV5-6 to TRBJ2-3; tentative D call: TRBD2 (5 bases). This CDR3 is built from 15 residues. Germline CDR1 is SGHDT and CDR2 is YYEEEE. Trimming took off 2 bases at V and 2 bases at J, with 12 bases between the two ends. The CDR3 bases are TGTGCCAGCAGCTTAAACCAGCGGCACACAGATACGCAGTATTTT. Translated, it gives CASSLNQRHTDTQYF. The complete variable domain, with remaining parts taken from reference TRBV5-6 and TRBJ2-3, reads DAGVTQSPTHLIKTRGQQVTLRCSPKSGHDTVSWYQQALGQGPQFIFQYYEEEERQRGNFPDRFSGHQFPNYSSELNVNALLLGDSALYLCASSLNQRHTDTQYFGPGTRLTVL.

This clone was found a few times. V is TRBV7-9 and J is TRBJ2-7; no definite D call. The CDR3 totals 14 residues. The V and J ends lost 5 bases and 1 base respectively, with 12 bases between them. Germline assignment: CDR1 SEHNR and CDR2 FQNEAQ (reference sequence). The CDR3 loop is CASSIDTFSYEQYF. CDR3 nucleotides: TGTGCCAGCAGCATAGACACTTTTTCCTACGAGCAGTACTTC.

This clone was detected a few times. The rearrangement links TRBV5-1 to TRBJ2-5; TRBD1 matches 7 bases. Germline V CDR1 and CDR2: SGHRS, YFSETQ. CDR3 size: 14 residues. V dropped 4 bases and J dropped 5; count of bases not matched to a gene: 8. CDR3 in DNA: TGCGCCAGCAGCCTGGAGACAGGGCGGGAGACCCAGTACTTC. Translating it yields CASSLETGRETQYF.

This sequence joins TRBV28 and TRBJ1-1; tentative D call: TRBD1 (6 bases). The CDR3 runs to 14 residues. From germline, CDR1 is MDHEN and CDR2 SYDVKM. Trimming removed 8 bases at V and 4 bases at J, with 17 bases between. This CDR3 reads CASAGQGLSTEAFF. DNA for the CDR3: TGTGCCAGCGCCGGCCAGGGGTTGAGCACTGAAGCTTTCTTT. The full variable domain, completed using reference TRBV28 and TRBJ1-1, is DVKVTQSSRYLVKRTGEKVFLECVQDMDHENMFWYRQDPGLGLRLIYFSYDVKMKEKGDIPEGYSVSREKKERFSLILESASTNQTSMYLCASAGQGLSTEAFFGQGTRLTVV.

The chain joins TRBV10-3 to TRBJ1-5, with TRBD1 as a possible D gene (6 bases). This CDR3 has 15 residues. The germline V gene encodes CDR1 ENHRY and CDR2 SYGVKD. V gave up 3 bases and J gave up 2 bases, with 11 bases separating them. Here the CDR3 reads CAISDRGGGNQPQHF. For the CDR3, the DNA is TGTGCCATCAGTGACAGGGGTGGTGGCAATCAGCCCCAGCATTTT.

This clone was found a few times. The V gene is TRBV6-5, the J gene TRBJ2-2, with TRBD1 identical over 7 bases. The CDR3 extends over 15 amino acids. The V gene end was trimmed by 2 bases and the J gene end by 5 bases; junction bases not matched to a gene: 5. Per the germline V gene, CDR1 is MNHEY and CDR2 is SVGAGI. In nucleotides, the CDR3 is TGTGCCAGCAGTTACGCGGTCAGGGGGACCGGGGAGCTGTTTTTT. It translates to CASSYAVRGTGELFF.

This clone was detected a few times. CDR3 region: CASSPRTVDAEAFF. The CDR3 DNA is TGTGCCAGCAGCCCCCGGACAGTTGACGCTGAAGCTTTCTTT. The chain has TRBV7-6 and TRBJ1-1, with D possibly TRBD1 on 6 matching bases. V was pared by 5 bases and J by 6 bases, with 16 bases between. Germline V CDR1 and CDR2: SGHVS, FNYEAQ. This CDR3 comprises 14 residues.

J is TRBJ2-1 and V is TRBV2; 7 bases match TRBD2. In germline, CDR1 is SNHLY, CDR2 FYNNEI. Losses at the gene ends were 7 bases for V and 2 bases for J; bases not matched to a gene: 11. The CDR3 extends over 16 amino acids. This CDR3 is CASNLGLAGAYNEQFF. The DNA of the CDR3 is TGTGCCAGCAATCTAGGTCTGGCGGGGGCCTACAATGAGCAGTTCTTC.

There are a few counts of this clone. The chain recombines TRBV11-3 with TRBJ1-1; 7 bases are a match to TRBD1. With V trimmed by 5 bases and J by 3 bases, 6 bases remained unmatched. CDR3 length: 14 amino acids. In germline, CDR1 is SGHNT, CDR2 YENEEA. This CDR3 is CASSRDSRHTEAFF. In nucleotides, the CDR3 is TGTGCCAGCAGCAGGGACAGCCGGCACACTGAAGCTTTCTTT.

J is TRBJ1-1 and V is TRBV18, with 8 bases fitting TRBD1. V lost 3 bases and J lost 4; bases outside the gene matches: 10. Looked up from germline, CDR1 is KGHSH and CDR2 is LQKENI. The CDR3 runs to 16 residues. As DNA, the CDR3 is TGTGCCAGCTCACCGAGGACAGGGAGTTTGCTCACTGAAGCTTTCTTT. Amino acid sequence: CASSPRTGSLLTEAFF.

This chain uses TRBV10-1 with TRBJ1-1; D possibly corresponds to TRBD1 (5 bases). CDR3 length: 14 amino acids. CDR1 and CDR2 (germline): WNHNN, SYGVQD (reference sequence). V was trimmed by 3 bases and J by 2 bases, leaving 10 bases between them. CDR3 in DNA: TGCGCCAGCAGTGATGGCGGGGGAAACACTGAAGCTTTCTTT. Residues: CASSDGGGNTEAFF.

This CDR3 is CASSVGTVYQETQYF. Written as DNA, the CDR3 is TGTGCCAGCAGCGTTGGCACAGTGTACCAAGAGACCCAGTACTTC. The gene calls are TRBV9 and TRBJ2-5; D is unresolved. The germline CDR1 and CDR2 sequences are SGDLS and YYNGEE. This CDR3 is built from 15 residues. Trimming cost V 2 bases and J 0 bases, with 11 bases left between them.

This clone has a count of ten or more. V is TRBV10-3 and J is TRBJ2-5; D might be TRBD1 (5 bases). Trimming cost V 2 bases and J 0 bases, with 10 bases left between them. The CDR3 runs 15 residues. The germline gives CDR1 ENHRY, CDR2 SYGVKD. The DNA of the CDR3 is TGTGCCATCAGTGAGAGTGGGGCCAACCAAGAGACCCAGTACTTC. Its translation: CAISESGANQETQYF.

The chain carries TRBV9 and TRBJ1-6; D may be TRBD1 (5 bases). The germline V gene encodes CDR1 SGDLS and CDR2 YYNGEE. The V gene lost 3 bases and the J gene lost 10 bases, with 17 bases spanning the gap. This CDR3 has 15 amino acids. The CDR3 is CASSAGTADASPLHF. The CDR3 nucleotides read TGTGCCAGCAGCGCGGGGACGGCGGATGCGTCACCCCTCCACTTT.